This T cell receptor (beta chain) was profiled in a study of read filtering for tumor transcriptome and immune sequencing. In the study overall: R-ISS stage counts were roughly eight for I, about 16 for II, 6 or 7 for III.

This library used approximately 370 ng RNA and molecular barcoded adaptors spanning alpha/delta and beta/gamma chains. TCRdb called the reads again in MiXCR, with one record for every CDR3 protein. In the table there are some 140,000 distinct CDR3 sequences, around 13% of which are singletons. Concerning this clonotype: The antigen remains unidentified.

Overall study results and limits: Even smaller IR-seq throughput identified most shared clonotypes. In IR-seq, single-read clonotypes were roughly 80% of clonotypes but 3.5% to 4% of reads.

V lost 4 bases to trimming and J lost 2 bases, with 12 bases between them. This CDR3 contains 16 residues. CDR1 LGHNT and CDR2 FRNRAP come from the germline V gene. The gene calls are TRBV12-5 and TRBJ2-6, with D possibly being TRBD2 (5 bases). What was sequenced was a population of CD138-negative cells sorted from bone marrow. This sequence originates from a donor at least 40 years old with multiple myeloma. The CDR3 sequence is CASGYADWAGANVLTF. CDR3 in DNA: TGTGCTAGTGGTTATGCGGACTGGGCTGGGGCCAACGTCCTGACTTTC.